This note documents a single T cell receptor (beta chain) sequence. These data come from a study of immune evolution from preneoplasia to lung adenocarcinoma. Only in-frame clones appear in the TCRdb table, and some are missing; sequencing was by immunoSEQ multiplex PCR. The sample gives more than 6,000 clones, around 69% of which show up once; about an eighth is in the top ten. Germline loops: CDR1 LNHDA, CDR2 SQIVND (reference sequence). The CDR3 runs 14 residues. V was clipped by 5 bases and J by 9 bases, with 17 bases between them. The TCR was taken from a person aged 70 to 80 with lung adenocarcinoma. V usage is TRBV19 and J usage is TRBJ1-3; D may be TRBD1 (5 bases). The sample comprised FFPE minimally invasive lung adenocarcinoma tissue. CDR3 coding DNA: TGTGCCAGTAGTTCCCCCCCCCAGGGAGGCACCATATATTTT. Its protein is CASSSPPQGGTIYF.